The next 8 T cell receptor beta chains were all read from a single sample in a study of control samples from healthy donors and cancer patients. The method was immunoSEQ multiplex PCR; TCRdb's version includes in-frame clones alone and lacks a portion of them. Here the sample spans about 120,000 clones, approximately 90% being singletons. The sequenced material came from blood. The receptors were sampled from a man aged 35 to 55 in good health.

The rearrangement links TRBV30 to TRBJ1-6, with D perhaps matching TRBD1 (6 bases). This CDR3 is 15 amino acids long. Germline assignment: CDR1 GTSNPN and CDR2 SVGIG (reference sequence). Trimming took 5 bases from V and 9 from J, leaving 20 bases between them. CDR3 nucleotides: TGTGCCTGGGGTCTAGTTGGGGGCATGAGTTCACCCCTCCACTTT. Translated, it gives CAWGLVGGMSSPLHF.

V usage is TRBV4-3 and J usage is TRBJ1-6; 9 bases line up with TRBD1. The CDR3 is 17 amino acids. In germline, CDR1 is LGHNA, CDR2 YSLEER. V dropped 0 bases and J dropped 7; count of bases not matched to a gene: 7. For the CDR3, the DNA is TGCGCCAGCAGCCAAGATTTAGGGACAGGGAAAAATTCACCCCTCCACTTT. Translating it yields CASSQDLGTGKNSPLHF.

This chain joins TRBV7-8 and TRBJ2-1, with 10 positions matching TRBD1. This CDR3 contains 15 residues. Trimming removed 2 bases from V and 3 bases from J; junction bases left unmatched: 1. Germline loops: CDR1 SGHVS, CDR2 FQNEAQ. The CDR3 nucleotides are TGTGCCAGCAGCTTACGGGACAGGGGCTACAATGAGCAGTTCTTC. Translating it yields CASSLRDRGYNEQFF.

With respect to this clone: A junction end diverges from the germline sequence, so it may reflect a read error. V usage is TRBV5-6 and J usage is TRBJ1-4; maybe TRBD1 (5 bases). Per the germline V gene, CDR1 is SGHDT and CDR2 is YYEEEE. The CDR3 runs to 13 residues. The CDR3 spells CASSFVQGLLVVF. CDR3 coding DNA: TGTGCCAGCAGCTTTGTTCAGGGTCTGCTCGTGGTTTTT.

As DNA, the CDR3 is TGTGCCACCCCCGGGGGGGCCGGTCACAATGAGCAGTTCTTC. Protein: CATPGGAGHNEQFF. This chain links TRBV24-1 with TRBJ2-1, with 8 bases aligning to TRBD2. This CDR3 region has 14 residues. Germline trimming cut 9 bases from V and 5 bases from J; bases unmatched to any gene: 8. CDR1 is KGHDR and CDR2 is SFDVKD in the germline V gene.

CDR3 protein: CASSLEGGQGTDTQYF. The CDR3 DNA reads TGTGCCAGCAGCTTAGAAGGAGGTCAGGGGACAGATACGCAGTATTTT. This chain links TRBV11-2 with TRBJ2-3; tentatively, D is TRBD1 (6 bases). This CDR3 has 16 residues. The V gene lost 0 bases and the J gene lost 3 bases, with 13 bases spanning the gap. CDR1 SGHAT and CDR2 FQNNGV come from the germline V gene.

This sequence joins TRBV7-9 and TRBJ2-4, with 9 bases that match TRBD1. Trimming cost V 6 bases and J 9 bases; bases outside gene matches: 12. The V gene's germline CDR1 is SEHNR and CDR2 FQNEAQ (reference sequence). This CDR3 contains 15 residues. CDR3 protein: CASSSPGQGASIQYF. In DNA form, the CDR3 reads TGTGCCAGCAGTTCCCCGGGACAGGGAGCGTCCATTCAGTACTTC.

This clone was detected only once. The V call is TRBV29-1, the J call TRBJ2-7; a weak D match, TRBD2 (5 bases). In germline, CDR1 is SQVTM, CDR2 ANQGSEA. The CDR3 runs to 12 residues. V gave up 3 bases and J gave up 6 bases, with 12 bases separating them. The chain's CDR3 is CSVDGGGGEQYF. The CDR3 DNA reads as TGCAGCGTTGATGGTGGAGGTGGCGAGCAGTACTTC.